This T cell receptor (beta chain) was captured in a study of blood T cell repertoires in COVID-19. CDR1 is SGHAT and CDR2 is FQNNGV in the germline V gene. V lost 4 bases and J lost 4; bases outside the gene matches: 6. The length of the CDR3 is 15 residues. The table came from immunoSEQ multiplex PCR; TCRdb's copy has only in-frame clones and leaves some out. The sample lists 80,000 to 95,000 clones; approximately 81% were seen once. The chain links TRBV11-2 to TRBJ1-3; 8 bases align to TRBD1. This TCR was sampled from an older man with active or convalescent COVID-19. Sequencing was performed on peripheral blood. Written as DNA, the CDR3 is TGTGCCAGCAGCTCCGGACAGGGAATAGGAAACACCATATATTTT. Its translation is CASSSGQGIGNTIYF.